Below, 14 T cell receptor beta chains from the same sample are listed, as sequenced in a study of shared clonotypes between healthy human individuals. Sequenced by immunoSEQ multiplex PCR; TCRdb stores in-frame clones only, minus some. Of approximately 1.5 million clones in the sample, 97% to 99% were seen once. The sequencing sample was made of naive CD4+ T cells sorted from blood. As for subset: CD45RA+ positively selected. These receptors were collected from a young man in good health.

The J gene is TRBJ2-5, the V gene TRBV18; 11 bases line up with TRBD2. The CDR3 runs to 17 residues. Germline V lookup: CDR1 KGHSH, CDR2 LQKENI. Trimming cost V 0 bases and J 5 bases; bases outside gene matches: 8. The chain's CDR3 is CASSPPKLAGVGETQYF. In DNA, the CDR3 is TGTGCCAGCTCACCACCGAAACTAGCGGGAGTTGGGGAGACCCAGTACTTC.

The chain joins TRBV4-2 to TRBJ1-1; no reliable D call. Germline V lookup: CDR1 LGHNA, CDR2 YNFKEQ. This CDR3 has 17 amino acids. The ends were cut back, 0 bases at V and 0 bases at J, with 14 bases in the middle. CDR3 amino acids: CASSQEIHPGMNTEAFF. DNA for the CDR3: TGTGCCAGCAGCCAAGAGATACACCCTGGTATGAACACTGAAGCTTTCTTT.

This sequence joins TRBV2 and TRBJ1-5; D gene uncertain. The germline V and J ends were trimmed by 2 bases and 0 bases, with 5 bases remaining between them. Germline values: CDR1 SNHLY, CDR2 FYNNEI. The CDR3 runs to 14 residues. CDR3 sequence: CASSERASNQPQHF. The DNA for the CDR3 is TGTGCCAGCAGTGAACGGGCTAGCAATCAGCCCCAGCATTTT.

This chain uses TRBV5-1 with TRBJ2-3; unclear D gene. Germline loops: CDR1 SGHRS, CDR2 YFSETQ. The CDR3 has 15 residues. Between the trimmed V and J ends, which lost 0 bases and 7 bases, there was a span of 15 bases. CDR3 loop: CASSLGYSNRNTQYF. Written as DNA, the CDR3 is TGCGCCAGCAGCTTGGGGTACTCCAACCGGAATACGCAGTATTTT.

The rearrangement joins TRBV2 to TRBJ2-7; 11 nucleotides align to TRBD2. Germline V lookup: CDR1 SNHLY, CDR2 FYNNEI. Trimming cost V 7 bases and J 3 bases; bases outside gene matches: 2. CDR3 size: 13 residues. The CDR3 region is CASNSGRGYEQYF. The CDR3 DNA follows: TGTGCCAGCAATAGCGGGAGGGGCTACGAGCAGTACTTC.

The chain carries TRBV5-4 and TRBJ2-3, with TRBD1 identical over 7 bases. Germline V gives CDR1 SGHNT, CDR2 YYREEE (reference sequence). Trimming took 4 bases from V and 2 from J; bases not matched to a gene: 4. This CDR3 has 14 residues. In DNA, the CDR3 is TGTGCCAGCAGCGTGACAGGGTCCACAGATACGCAGTATTTT. This translates into CASSVTGSTDTQYF.

The rearrangement joins TRBV29-1 to TRBJ2-3; D uncertain. The CDR3 covers 13 residues. Between the trimmed V and J ends, which lost 6 bases and 6 bases, there was a span of 16 bases. Germline CDR1 SQVTM, CDR2 ANQGSEA. CDR3 DNA sequence: TGCAGCGTCCGACCACAAGTTGATGATACGCAGTATTTT. Protein product: CSVRPQVDDTQYF.

The chain carries TRBV7-3 and TRBJ2-4; D possibly uses TRBD1 or TRBD2 (5 bases each). This CDR3 is built from 14 residues. Trimming pared 5 bases from V and 5 bases from J, leaving 13 bases between. Germline V gene data show CDR1 as SGHTA and CDR2 as FQGTGA. CDR3 coding DNA: TGTGCCAGCAGCCTGGGACCAGGGCAAAACATTCAGTACTTC. Translation gives CASSLGPGQNIQYF. Drawing the rest from reference TRBV7-3 and TRBJ2-4, the complete variable domain is GAGVSQTPSNKVTEKGKYVELRCDPISGHTALYWYRQSLGQGPEFLIYFQGTGAADDSGLPNDRFFAVRPEGSVSTLKIQRTERGDSAVYLCASSLGPGQNIQYFGAGTRLSVL.

V usage is TRBV27 and J usage is TRBJ2-1; 13 nucleotides agree with TRBD2. Per the germline V gene, CDR1 is MNHEY and CDR2 is SMNVEV (reference sequence). J gave up 6 bases and V 5 bases, and 7 bases lay outside the gene matches. The CDR3 has 16 residues. The CDR3 protein is CASSRAGTSGVNEQFF. For the CDR3, the DNA is TGTGCCAGCAGTAGGGCCGGGACTAGCGGGGTCAATGAGCAGTTCTTC.

The rearrangement links TRBV5-4 to TRBJ1-4; D gene uncertain. Per the germline V gene, CDR1 is SGHNT and CDR2 is YYREEE (reference sequence). Trimming took 2 bases from V and 0 from J, leaving 8 bases between them. The CDR3 is 15 residues long. As DNA, the CDR3 is TGTGCCAGCAGCTTATCGACGGCAACTAATGAAAAACTGTTTTTT. This translates into CASSLSTATNEKLFF.

This clone was seen only once. V gene TRBV27 combines with J gene TRBJ2-1; D is unresolved. Germline loops: CDR1 MNHEY, CDR2 SMNVEV (reference sequence). Trimming cost V 5 bases and J 4 bases, with 9 bases left between them. There are 13 residues in the CDR3. CDR3 sequence (DNA): TGTGCCAGCAGTCCTCATGGATACAATGAGCAGTTCTTC. Encoded protein: CASSPHGYNEQFF.

The chain uses TRBV29-1 and TRBJ2-1; weak D call: TRBD1 (7 bases). CDR1 is SQVTM and CDR2 is ANQGSEA in the germline V gene. V was clipped by 1 base and J by 1 base, with 11 bases between them. The CDR3 has 15 residues. The CDR3 bases are TGCAGCGTTGAAGGCGGGACAGCGTCCTACAATGAGCAGTTCTTC. Its translation: CSVEGGTASYNEQFF.

In DNA, the CDR3 is TGTGCCAGCAGTCTAGCGGGAGGGCCTTTGGATGAGCAGTTCTTC. Its translation is CASSLAGGPLDEQFF. The V gene is TRBV2, the J gene TRBJ2-1; 12 bases are a match to TRBD2. V was pared by 5 bases and J by 8 bases, with 7 bases of the junction left unmatched. The germline gives CDR1 SNHLY, CDR2 FYNNEI. The length of the CDR3 is 15 residues.

The chain employs TRBV15 and TRBJ1-3; D is unresolved. CDR3 length: 16 amino acids. Per the germline V gene, CDR1 is LNHNV and CDR2 is YYDKDF (reference sequence). V lost 1 base, J lost 4 bases, and 14 bases lay in between. Here the CDR3 reads CATSRVTGVGGNTIYF. DNA of the CDR3: TGTGCCACCAGCAGAGTCACGGGAGTGGGAGGAAACACCATATATTTT. Complete variable domain (other parts from reference TRBV15 and TRBJ1-3): DAMVIQNPRYQVTQFGKPVTLSCSQTLNHNVMYWYQQKSSQAPKLLFHYYDKDFNNEADTPDNFQSRRPNTSFCFLDIRSPGLGDTAMYLCATSRVTGVGGNTIYFGEGSWLTVV.